This entry concerns a single TCR beta chain. V was pared by 4 bases and J by 4 bases, with 17 bases between. The germline V gene encodes CDR1 SGDLS and CDR2 YYNGEE. The CDR3 spans 16 residues. The sample comes from a study of blood T cell repertoires in COVID-19. As for the study in general: Acute and convalescent COVID-19 specimens originated in the United States, Italy and Spain. PBMCs, B-cell-depleted T cells, or T cells were the source of the cDNA or gDNA that made up the material.

The study recruited people aged about 18 to 95 years across approximately 24 US areas. Original data processing: Amplification of reference gene primers provided the estimated nucleated cell counts. Measured with immunoSEQ multiplex PCR; TCRdb has only the in-frame clones, and not every one. The V and J calls and the clone size are those of that table, but D and trimming were determined from the DNA. Found here are 350,000 or so clones, approximately 86% of them singletons; the top ten hold about 4.2%. The sequenced sample was PBMCs or T cells enriched from blood (not recorded which). The sequence was obtained from a woman between 40 and 50 years old with acute COVID-19. This chain joins TRBV9 and TRBJ2-2, with a weak D call TRBD2 (6 bases). CDR3 DNA: TGTGCCAGCAGCCTAGGTGGGGGGTCTTCCACCGGGGAGCTGTTTTTT. The encoded protein is CASSLGGGSSTGELFF.